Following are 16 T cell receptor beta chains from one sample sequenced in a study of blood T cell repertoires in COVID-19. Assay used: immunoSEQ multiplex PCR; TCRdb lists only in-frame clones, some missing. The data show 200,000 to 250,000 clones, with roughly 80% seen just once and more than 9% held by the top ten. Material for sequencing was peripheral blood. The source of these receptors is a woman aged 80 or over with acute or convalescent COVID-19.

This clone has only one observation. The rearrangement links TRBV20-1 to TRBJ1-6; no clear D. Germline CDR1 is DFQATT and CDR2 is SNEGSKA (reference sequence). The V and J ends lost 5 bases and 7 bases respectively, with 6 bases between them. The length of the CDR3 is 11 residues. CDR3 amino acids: CSARPNSPLHF. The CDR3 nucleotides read TGCAGTGCTCGTCCCAATTCACCCCTCCACTTT.

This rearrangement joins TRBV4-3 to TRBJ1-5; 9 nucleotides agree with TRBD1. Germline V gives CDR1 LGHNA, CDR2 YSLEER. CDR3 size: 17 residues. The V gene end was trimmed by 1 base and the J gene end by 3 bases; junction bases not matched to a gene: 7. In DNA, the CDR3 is TGCGCCAGCAGCCAAGGACAGGGGGGCGGTATCAATCAGCCCCAGCATTTT. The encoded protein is CASSQGQGGGINQPQHF.

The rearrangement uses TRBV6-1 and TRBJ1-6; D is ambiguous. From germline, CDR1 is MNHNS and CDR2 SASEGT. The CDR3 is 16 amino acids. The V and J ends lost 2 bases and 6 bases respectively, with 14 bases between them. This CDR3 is CASSELRGGINSPLHF. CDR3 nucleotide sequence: TGTGCCAGCAGTGAACTCCGAGGAGGGATTAATTCACCCCTCCACTTT.

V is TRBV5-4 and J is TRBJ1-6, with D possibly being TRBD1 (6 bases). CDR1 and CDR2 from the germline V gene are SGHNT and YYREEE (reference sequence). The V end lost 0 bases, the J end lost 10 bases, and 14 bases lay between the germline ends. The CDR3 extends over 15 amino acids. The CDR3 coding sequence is TGTGCCAGCAGCTTGGATACAGGGCTTGGCTCACCCCTCCACTTT. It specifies CASSLDTGLGSPLHF.

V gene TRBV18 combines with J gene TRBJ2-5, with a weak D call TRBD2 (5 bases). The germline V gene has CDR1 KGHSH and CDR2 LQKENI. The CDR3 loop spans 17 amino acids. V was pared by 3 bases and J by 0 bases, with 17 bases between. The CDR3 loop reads CASSPPYLIGDQETQYF. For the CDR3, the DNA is TGTGCCAGCTCACCGCCCTACTTAATCGGGGACCAAGAGACCCAGTACTTC.

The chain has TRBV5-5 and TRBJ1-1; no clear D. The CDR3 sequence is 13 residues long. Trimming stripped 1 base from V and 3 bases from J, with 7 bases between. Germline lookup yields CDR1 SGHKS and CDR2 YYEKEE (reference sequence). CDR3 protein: CASSLTGDTEAFF. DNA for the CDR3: TGTGCCAGCAGCTTGACGGGTGACACTGAAGCTTTCTTT.

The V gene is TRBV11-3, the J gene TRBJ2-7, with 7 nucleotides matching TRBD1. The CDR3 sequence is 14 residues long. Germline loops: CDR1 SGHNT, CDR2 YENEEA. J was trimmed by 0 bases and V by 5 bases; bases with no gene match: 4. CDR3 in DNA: TGTGCCAGCAGCCTAGGGACAGTCTCCTACGAGCAGTACTTC. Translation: CASSLGTVSYEQYF.

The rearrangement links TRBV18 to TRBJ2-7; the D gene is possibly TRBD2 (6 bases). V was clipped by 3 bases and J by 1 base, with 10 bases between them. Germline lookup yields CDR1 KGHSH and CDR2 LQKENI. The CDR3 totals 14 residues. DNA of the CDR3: TGTGCCAGCTCACCCGCGGGGCCTTCCTACGAGCAGTACTTC. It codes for CASSPAGPSYEQYF.

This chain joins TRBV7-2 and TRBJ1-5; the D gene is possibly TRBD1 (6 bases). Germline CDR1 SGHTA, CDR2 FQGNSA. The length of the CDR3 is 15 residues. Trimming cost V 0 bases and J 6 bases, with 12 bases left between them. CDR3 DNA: TGTGCCAGCAGCTTAGCGCAGGGGTTGTTTCAGCCCCAGCATTTT. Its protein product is CASSLAQGLFQPQHF.

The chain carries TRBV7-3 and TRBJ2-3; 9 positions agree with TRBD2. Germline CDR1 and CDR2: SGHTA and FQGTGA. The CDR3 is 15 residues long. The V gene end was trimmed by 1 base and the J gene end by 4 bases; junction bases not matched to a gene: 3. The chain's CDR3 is CASSLSGGASDTQYF. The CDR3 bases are TGTGCCAGCAGCTTAAGCGGGGGGGCGTCAGATACGCAGTATTTT.

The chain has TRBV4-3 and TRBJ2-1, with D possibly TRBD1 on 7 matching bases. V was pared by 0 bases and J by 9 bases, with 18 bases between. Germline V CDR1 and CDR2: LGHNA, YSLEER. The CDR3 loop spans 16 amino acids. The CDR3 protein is CASSQDRGVPGGEQFF. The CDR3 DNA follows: TGCGCCAGCAGCCAAGACAGGGGGGTCCCCGGGGGTGAGCAGTTCTTC.

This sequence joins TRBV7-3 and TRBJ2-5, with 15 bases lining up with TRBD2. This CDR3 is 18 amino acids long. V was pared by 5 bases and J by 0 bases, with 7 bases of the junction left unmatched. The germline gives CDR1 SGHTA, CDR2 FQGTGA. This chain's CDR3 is CASSLGTSGRPYQETQYF. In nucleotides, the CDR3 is TGTGCCAGCAGCCTCGGGACTAGCGGGAGGCCGTACCAAGAGACCCAGTACTTC.

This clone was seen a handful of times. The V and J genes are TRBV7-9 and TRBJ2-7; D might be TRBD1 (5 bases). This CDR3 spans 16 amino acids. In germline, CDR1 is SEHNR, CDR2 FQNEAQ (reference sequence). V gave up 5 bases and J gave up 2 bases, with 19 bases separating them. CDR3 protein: CASSRQAWTTTYEQYF. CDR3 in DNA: TGTGCCAGCAGCCGACAAGCGTGGACAACCACCTACGAGCAGTACTTC.

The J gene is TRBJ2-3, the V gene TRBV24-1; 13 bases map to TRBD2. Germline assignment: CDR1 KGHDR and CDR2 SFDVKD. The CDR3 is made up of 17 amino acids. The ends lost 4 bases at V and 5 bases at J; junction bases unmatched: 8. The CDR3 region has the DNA TGTGCCACCAGTGACTCCGGGACTAGCGGGGTAGGAGATACGCAGTATTTT. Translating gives CATSDSGTSGVGDTQYF.

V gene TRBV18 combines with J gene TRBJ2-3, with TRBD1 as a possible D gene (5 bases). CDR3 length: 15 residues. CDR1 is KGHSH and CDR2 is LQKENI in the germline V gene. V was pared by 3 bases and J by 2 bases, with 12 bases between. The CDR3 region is CASSPGLRDTDTQYF. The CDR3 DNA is TGTGCCAGCTCACCCGGGCTCAGGGACACAGATACGCAGTATTTT.

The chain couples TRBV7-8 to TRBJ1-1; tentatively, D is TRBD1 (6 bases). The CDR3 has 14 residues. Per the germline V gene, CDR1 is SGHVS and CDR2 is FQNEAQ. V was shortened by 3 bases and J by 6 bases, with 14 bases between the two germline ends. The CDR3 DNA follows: TGTGCCAGCAGCTTTCACAGGGATATGCCTGAAGCTTTCTTT. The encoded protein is CASSFHRDMPEAFF.